This T cell receptor (beta chain) was retrieved from a study of OX40 agonist ivuxolimab in advanced cancers. Only in-frame clones appear in the TCRdb table, and some are missing; sequencing was by immunoSEQ multiplex PCR. The sample contains roughly 53,000 clones, around 85% of which appear only once. Germline values: CDR1 MNHNY, CDR2 SVGAGI (reference sequence). The CDR3 is 15 amino acids. V trimming: 6 bases; J trimming: 3 bases; junction bases outside the gene matches: 6. The sample consisted of CD4+ or CD8+ T cells sorted from blood, taken in a trial of the OX40 agonist ivuxolimab. This clonotype was obtained from an adult with an advanced solid tumor such as melanoma, head and neck, liver or kidney cancer. J is TRBJ2-1 and V is TRBV6-6; 9 bases match TRBD1. The CDR3 region has the DNA TGTGCCAGCAGCGATCCGGGACAGGGCTACAATGAGCAGTTCTTC. As protein: CASSDPGQGYNEQFF.